These T cell receptor beta chains were read from a single sample in a study of regulatory T cells in long-lasting Graves disease. TCRdb redid the calling of the multiplex PCR reads with MiXCR, one entry per CDR3 protein. This table has 550,000 to 700,000 distinct CDR3 sequences, about 16% appearing once. The same sample was also used in a study of T cells in Graves' hyperthyroidism and ophthalmopathy.

The sample was peripheral blood mononuclear cells (PBMCs), taken at new diagnosis, from a patient treated with antithyroid drugs. These receptor sequences come from a man aged 18 to 30 with Graves disease. Each CDR3 is given with its conserved first and last residue. The D gene is left open where the match is weak. Size is omitted from some rows. Given values are once, few, many or a class for expanded clones.

-	TRBV28	many	TRBJ1-1	CASMTGSMNTEAFF	TGTGCCAGCATGACAGGAAGCATGAACACTGAAGCTTTCTTT
TRBD1	TRBV5-1	-	TRBJ2-1	CASQTGASFNEQFF	TGCGCCAGTCAGACAGGGGCCTCATTCAATGAGCAGTTCTTC
-	TRBV12-3/TRBV12-4	few	TRBJ2-3	CASSLLAPVPTDTQYF	TGTGCCAGCAGTTTACTAGCTCCCGTCCCCACAGATACGCAGTATTTT
-	TRBV20-1	-	TRBJ1-3	CSALEGPLSGNTIYF	TGCAGTGCCCTCGAGGGCCCGCTCTCTGGAAACACCATATATTTT
-	TRBV7-3	few	TRBJ1-1	CASSSRALGTEAFF	TGTGCCAGCAGCTCCCGGGCCCTCGGCACTGAAGCTTTCTTT
TRBD1	TRBV6-2/TRBV6-3	-	TRBJ2-7	CASRRPGQKSHYEQYF	TGTGCCAGCAGGCGACCGGGACAGAAATCCCATTACGAGCAGTACTTC
TRBD2	TRBV20-1	-	TRBJ2-7	CSALTLIAGKEYEQYF	TGCAGTGCCTTAACCCTTATAGCGGGAAAAGAGTACGAGCAGTACTTC
-	TRBV28	many	TRBJ2-4	CASSLQEGLGWAKNIQYF	TGTGCCAGCAGTTTGCAGGAGGGCCTTGGGTGGGCCAAAAACATTCAGTACTTC
TRBD1	TRBV6-2/TRBV6-3	many	TRBJ1-2	CASSTGDYGYTF	TGTGCCAGCAGTACAGGGGACTATGGCTACACCTTC
TRBD2	TRBV12-3/TRBV12-4	many	TRBJ2-3	CASGPGGSPQYF	TGTGCCAGCGGTCCGGGCGGGAGCCCTCAGTATTTT
TRBD2	TRBV11-2	many	TRBJ2-1	CASSLGLAGGIEQFF	TGTGCCAGCAGCCTGGGACTAGCGGGAGGCATTGAGCAGTTCTTC
-	TRBV27	many	TRBJ1-4	CASFDPRNEKLFF	TGTGCCAGTTTCGACCCGCGTAATGAAAAACTGTTTTTT
TRBD1	TRBV12-5	many	TRBJ1-1	CASGVETGIKAFF	TGTGCTAGTGGTGTGGAGACAGGGATAAAGGCTTTCTTT
-	TRBV19	-	TRBJ2-7	CASSIGGSREQYF	TGTGCCAGTAGTATCGGTGGATCCAGGGAGCAGTACTTC
TRBD2	TRBV30	few	TRBJ2-1	CAWVFFSGRAAEQFF	TGTGCCTGGGTCTTCTTTAGCGGGAGGGCGGCTGAGCAGTTCTTC
TRBD2	TRBV12-3/TRBV12-4	many	TRBJ2-3	CASSPLGASGLTSTDTQYF	TGTGCCAGCAGTCCGCTTGGGGCTAGCGGACTCACTAGCACAGATACGCAGTATTTT
-	TRBV11-3	few	TRBJ2-5	CASSLENLPGDVEETQYF	TGTGCCAGCAGCTTAGAGAACCTACCTGGGGATGTCGAAGAGACCCAGTACTTC
-	TRBV19	few	TRBJ2-5	CASSIGVGQETQYF	TGTGCCAGTAGTATCGGTGTCGGACAAGAGACCCAGTACTTC
-	TRBV7-2	-	TRBJ2-7	CASSSPINYEQYF	TGTGCCAGCAGCTCCCCCATTAACTACGAGCAGTACTTC
TRBD1	TRBV20-1	few	TRBJ2-3	CSAGTGAQGRMITDTQYF	TGCAGTGCTGGGACAGGGGCCCAGGGTCGAATGATCACAGATACGCAGTATTTT
-	TRBV5-1	few	TRBJ2-7	CASSAQRSYEQYF	TGCGCCAGCAGCGCACAGCGGTCCTACGAGCAGTACTTC
-	TRBV19	-	TRBJ1-1	CASRIQEHKNTEAFF	TGTGCCAGTAGGATTCAAGAACACAAGAACACTGAAGCTTTCTTT
-	TRBV29-1	-	TRBJ1-1	CSVAPPPGNTEAFF	TGCAGCGTTGCCCCTCCTCCTGGGAACACTGAAGCTTTCTTT
-	TRBV27	-	TRBJ2-1	CASSTLGLARAEQFF	TGTGCCAGCAGTACGTTGGGCCTAGCGCGAGCAGAGCAGTTCTTC
-	TRBV5-1	-	TRBJ1-2	CASSLEGPPFYGYTF	TGCGCCAGCAGCTTGGAGGGGCCACCATTCTATGGCTACACCTTC
-	TRBV3-1	many	TRBJ2-7	CATSQSEIYEQYF	TGTGCCACCAGCCAGTCGGAAATCTACGAGCAGTACTTC
TRBD2	TRBV6-2/TRBV6-3	many	TRBJ2-5	CASSYSASGSAETQYF	TGTGCCAGCAGTTACTCGGCTAGCGGGAGTGCAGAGACCCAGTACTTC
TRBD2	TRBV12-3/TRBV12-4	many	TRBJ2-1	CASSSKREWYNEQFF	TGTGCCAGCAGTTCCAAGCGGGAGTGGTACAATGAGCAGTTCTTC
-	TRBV2	many	TRBJ1-1	CASSEDQGGYTEAFF	TGTGCCAGCAGTGAAGATCAAGGGGGGTACACTGAAGCTTTCTTT
-	TRBV30	once	TRBJ2-7	CAWSMGSNYEQYF	TGTGCCTGGAGTATGGGGAGCAACTACGAGCAGTACTTC
-	TRBV6-1	few	TRBJ2-7	CASSPYRAYEQYF	TGTGCCAGCAGCCCCTACAGGGCCTACGAGCAGTACTTC
-	TRBV6-1	many	TRBJ2-7	CATRRTASSYEQYF	TGTGCCACCCGCCGGACGGCCAGCTCCTACGAGCAGTACTTC
TRBD2	TRBV20-1	few	TRBJ2-1	CSARVLAGPTYNEQFF	TGCAGTGCTAGAGTGCTAGCGGGCCCCACCTACAATGAGCAGTTCTTC
TRBD1	TRBV28	many	TRBJ2-7	CASSSMPGQGYEQYF	TGTGCCAGCAGTTCCATGCCGGGACAGGGGTACGAGCAGTACTTC
-	TRBV7-3	many	TRBJ2-7	CASSLGSGFTYEQYF	TGTGCCAGCAGCCTGGGATCAGGGTTTACCTACGAGCAGTACTTC
-	TRBV5-5	-	TRBJ1-2	CASSLVHDYGYTF	TGTGCCAGCAGCCTTGTTCACGACTATGGCTACACCTTC
TRBD2	TRBV19	-	TRBJ2-1	CASSTLAGEYINEQFF	TGTGCCAGTAGTACTCTAGCGGGAGAGTATATTAATGAGCAGTTCTTC
TRBD2	TRBV20-1	many	TRBJ2-3	CSARVQRPGTSADTQYF	TGCAGTGCTAGAGTGCAAAGACCCGGGACTAGTGCAGATACGCAGTATTTT
-	TRBV20-1	many	TRBJ1-1	CSARGDRENTEAFF	TGCAGTGCTAGGGGGGACCGCGAGAACACTGAAGCTTTCTTT
-	TRBV5-1	-	TRBJ2-2	CASSMDINTGELFF	TGCGCCAGCAGCATGGACATTAACACCGGGGAGCTGTTTTTT
TRBD1	TRBV12-3/TRBV12-4	many	TRBJ2-7	CASSRAASGGEQYF	TGTGCCAGCAGTCGGGCCGCCTCAGGGGGCGAGCAGTACTTC
TRBD1	TRBV30	few	TRBJ2-1	CAWSGTGDFDNEQFF	TGTGCCTGGAGCGGGACAGGGGATTTCGACAATGAGCAGTTCTTC
TRBD1	TRBV20-1	-	TRBJ1-1	CSARDLFTGGANTEAFF	TGCAGTGCTAGAGATCTATTTACAGGGGGCGCAAACACTGAAGCTTTCTTT
-	TRBV5-6	-	TRBJ2-5	CASSLASPAFETQYF	TGTGCCAGCAGCTTAGCCTCTCCGGCGTTCGAGACCCAGTACTTC
-	TRBV7-9	many	TRBJ2-5	CASSLSASGAAGETQYF	TGTGCCAGCAGCTTATCGGCTTCGGGAGCGGCTGGGGAGACCCAGTACTTC
-	TRBV5-1	-	TRBJ2-7	CASSLGQGNHEQYF	TGCGCCAGCAGCTTGGGCCAGGGGAACCACGAGCAGTACTTC
-	TRBV5-4	-	TRBJ2-5	CASSLRAVGEETQYF	TGTGCCAGCAGCTTGAGGGCAGTAGGCGAAGAGACCCAGTACTTC
TRBD1	TRBV28	few	TRBJ1-6	CASSRSRGGPLGGSSYNSPLHF	TGTGCCAGCAGCCGCAGCAGGGGGGGGCCCCTCGGGGGGAGCTCCTATAATTCACCCCTCCACTTT